Below are 32 T cell receptor beta chains sequenced from a single sample in a study of T cell responses to AZD1222 COVID-19 vaccine. TCRdb keeps only in-frame clones here, not all; method: immunoSEQ multiplex PCR. The data hold over 150,000 clones, with 85% to 95% observed a single time. Specimen: peripheral blood, collected 28 days after the second dose of the MenACWY control vaccine. Receptors were obtained from an adult who received the MenACWY meningococcal vaccine as a control.

This chain joins TRBV9 and TRBJ2-1, with no clear D. This CDR3 is 13 amino acids long. Trimming pared 1 base from V and 10 bases from J, leaving 12 bases between. The germline V gene has CDR1 SGDLS and CDR2 YYNGEE. The DNA of the CDR3 is TGTGCCAGCAGCGTATCCTACAGTCAAGAGCAGTTCTTC. This gives the protein CASSVSYSQEQFF.

V is TRBV19 and J is TRBJ1-1; D gene unclear. The CDR3 runs to 13 residues. Trimming removed 4 bases from V and 0 bases from J, with 6 bases in between. CDR1 is LNHDA, CDR2 SQIVND, per germline (reference sequence). CDR3 amino acids: CASSTQMNTEAFF. The CDR3 DNA sequence: TGTGCCAGTAGTACGCAGATGAACACTGAAGCTTTCTTT.

The chain combines TRBV5-6 with TRBJ1-1; D gene uncertain. The CDR3 length is 14 residues. Between the trimmed V and J ends, which lost 0 bases and 4 bases, there was a span of 10 bases. Per germline, CDR1 SGHDT and CDR2 YYEEEE. CDR3 sequence (DNA): TGTGCCAGCAGCTTGGTCGAGTTACCCACTGAAGCTTTCTTT. Amino acid sequence: CASSLVELPTEAFF. Using reference TRBV5-6 and TRBJ1-1 for the parts outside the CDR3, the full variable domain is DAGVTQSPTHLIKTRGQQVTLRCSPKSGHDTVSWYQQALGQGPQFIFQYYEEEERQRGNFPDRFSGHQFPNYSSELNVNALLLGDSALYLCASSLVELPTEAFFGQGTRLTVV.

The CDR3 reads CASSPGLHTSEAFF. The DNA of the CDR3 is TGTGCCAGCAGCCCTGGACTCCACACTAGTGAAGCTTTCTTT. This chain connects TRBV7-2 to TRBJ1-1; the D is unclear. This CDR3 region has 14 residues. Between the trimmed V and J ends, which lost 5 bases and 7 bases, there was a span of 17 bases. Per germline, CDR1 SGHTA and CDR2 FQGNSA.

The chain uses TRBV19 and TRBJ1-5; no clear D gene. V was pared by 1 base and J by 5 bases, with 6 bases between. This CDR3 spans 13 amino acids. The germline V gene has CDR1 LNHDA and CDR2 SQIVND (reference sequence). The CDR3 DNA sequence: TGTGCCAGTAGTATAGGTGAAGATCAGCCCCAGCATTTT. Its translation is CASSIGEDQPQHF.

J is TRBJ1-5 and V is TRBV5-6; D gene ambiguous. Looked up from germline, CDR1 is SGHDT and CDR2 is YYEEEE. The CDR3 has 13 amino acids. Trimming pared 2 bases from V and 6 bases from J, leaving 9 bases between. CDR3 sequence (DNA): TGTGCCAGCAGCTTAGGTACGGGTCAGCCCCAGCATTTT. The encoded protein is CASSLGTGQPQHF.

The chain joins TRBV5-4 to TRBJ1-6; TRBD1 matches 7 bases. CDR3 length: 15 amino acids. Germline V gene lookup returns CDR1 SGHNT and CDR2 YYREEE (reference sequence). Trimming took 4 bases from V and 7 from J; bases not matched to a gene: 8. In DNA form, the CDR3 reads TGTGCCAGCAGCAATTCCCGACAGGGAAATTCACCCCTCCACTTT. Its translation: CASSNSRQGNSPLHF.

The gene calls are TRBV30 and TRBJ1-3; D is possibly TRBD1 (5 bases). Germline V lookup: CDR1 GTSNPN, CDR2 SVGIG (reference sequence). CDR3 length equals 14 residues. V lost 2 bases and J 0 bases, leaving 8 bases between the germline ends. The CDR3 DNA is TGTGCCTGGAGTCGGGGCCACTCTGGAAACACCATATATTTT. Translation gives CAWSRGHSGNTIYF.

The chain links TRBV9 to TRBJ1-2; D not resolved. This CDR3 region has 15 residues. Germline lookup yields CDR1 SGDLS and CDR2 YYNGEE. Trimming left V 0 bases short and J 8 bases short, with 17 bases between. CDR3 DNA: TGTGCCAGCAGCGTAGATGTCATAGCATATGAAGGCTACACCTTC. Amino acids: CASSVDVIAYEGYTF. The full variable domain, with the rest looked up from reference TRBV9 and TRBJ1-2, is DSGVTQTPKHLITATGQRVTLRCSPRSGDLSVYWYQQSLDQGLQFLIQYYNGEERAKGNILERFSAQQFPDLHSELNLSSLELGDSALYFCASSVDVIAYEGYTFGSGTRLTVV.

The chain carries TRBV30 and TRBJ1-6; 9 bases line up with TRBD1. V lost 3 bases, J lost 7 bases, and 1 base stayed unmatched. The CDR3 loop spans 13 amino acids. Germline-derived CDR1 and CDR2 are GTSNPN and SVGIG (reference sequence). CDR3 protein: CAWRGQGNSPLHF. In nucleotides, the CDR3 is TGTGCCTGGAGGGGACAGGGAAATTCACCCCTCCACTTT.

V and J are TRBV11-2 and TRBJ1-1; D is uncertain. CDR1 and CDR2 (germline): SGHAT, FQNNGV. V lost 2 bases to trimming and J lost 1 base, with 11 bases between them. CDR3 size: 15 residues. DNA of the CDR3: TGTGCCAGCAGCTTACAACGGGTGGGGAACACTGAAGCTTTCTTT. This gives the protein CASSLQRVGNTEAFF.

The V gene is TRBV3-1 (or the pseudogene TRBV3-2), the J gene TRBJ1-4; possibly TRBD1 for D (5 bases). The germline V and J ends were trimmed by 6 bases and 6 bases, with 8 bases remaining between them. Germline V CDR1 and CDR2: LGHDT, YNNKEL (reference sequence). CDR3 length: 12 amino acids. The CDR3 nucleotides are TGTGCCAGCAGGCAGGGAGATGAAAAACTGTTTTTT. Protein sequence: CASRQGDEKLFF.

The chain carries TRBV28 and TRBJ1-6; D remains unclear. From germline, CDR1 is MDHEN and CDR2 SYDVKM. CDR3 length: 13 amino acids. Trimming cost V 10 bases and J 10 bases, with 17 bases left between them. CDR3 coding DNA: TGTGCCAACACGGCGTCTCTGGAGTCACCCCTCCACTTT. Encoded protein: CANTASLESPLHF.

J is TRBJ2-2 and V is TRBV7-9, with 10 bases identical to TRBD2. CDR3 length: 16 amino acids. The J segment lost 1 base and the V segment lost 5 bases, leaving 4 bases of the junction unmatched. Per germline, CDR1 SEHNR and CDR2 FQNEAQ (reference sequence). This CDR3 reads CASSAPSGGNTGELFF. In DNA form, the CDR3 reads TGTGCCAGCAGCGCACCTAGCGGGGGGAACACCGGGGAGCTGTTTTTT. The full variable domain, its missing parts supplied by reference TRBV7-9 and TRBJ2-2, is DTGVSQNPRHKITKRGQNVTFRCDPISEHNRLYWYRQTLGQGPEFLTYFQNEAQLEKSRLLSDRFSAERPKGSFSTLEIQRTEQGDSAMYLCASSAPSGGNTGELFFGEGSRLTVL.

This clone has just a few counts. The V gene is TRBV10-3, the J gene TRBJ2-7, with D unclear. Germline V gene data show CDR1 as ENHRY and CDR2 as SYGVKD. Trimming cost V 0 bases and J 7 bases, with 16 bases left between them. The CDR3 length is 15 residues. This CDR3 is CAISESGERGAEQYF. CDR3 DNA: TGTGCCATCAGTGAGTCAGGCGAGCGCGGCGCTGAGCAGTACTTC.

The chain carries TRBV7-9 and TRBJ1-5, with D possibly TRBD1 on 5 matching bases. With 5 bases removed from V and 1 base from J, the gap between germline ends came to 12 bases. CDR3 length equals 15 residues. CDR1 SEHNR and CDR2 FQNEAQ come from the germline V gene (reference sequence). CDR3 loop: CASSGDLTSNQPQHF. As DNA, the CDR3 is TGTGCCAGCAGCGGGGACCTGACCAGCAATCAGCCCCAGCATTTT.

The CDR3 region has the DNA TGTGCCAGCAGTTACAAGCAGGGGGCAACTAACACTGAAGCTTTCTTT. It translates to CASSYKQGATNTEAFF. This chain connects TRBV6-2 or TRBV6-3 to TRBJ1-1; 8 nucleotides agree with TRBD1. The germline CDR1 and CDR2 sequences are MNHEY and SVGEGT. CDR3 size: 16 residues. Unmatched junction bases numbered 7, after V lost 2 bases and J lost 2 bases.

This clone was seen only once. The chain carries TRBV27 and TRBJ2-7; TRBD1 is a possible D gene (5 bases). The CDR3 covers 13 residues. The germline V gene encodes CDR1 MNHEY and CDR2 SMNVEV (reference sequence). V dropped 10 bases and J dropped 1 base, with 14 bases sitting between them. In DNA form, the CDR3 reads TGTGCCACTCGACAGATGGGTTCCTACGAGCAGTACTTC. Its protein is CATRQMGSYEQYF.

The rearrangement joins TRBV7-2 to TRBJ1-1; D unclear. The CDR3 loop spans 13 amino acids. The V end lost 4 bases, the J end lost 1 base, and 7 bases lay between the germline ends. Germline CDR1 SGHTA, CDR2 FQGNSA. CDR3 loop: CASSSQTNTEAFF. For the CDR3, the DNA is TGTGCCAGCAGCTCCCAGACGAACACTGAAGCTTTCTTT.

This chain uses TRBV7-2 with TRBJ2-5, with D hard to call. Per germline, CDR1 SGHTA and CDR2 FQGNSA. V was trimmed by 5 bases and J by 4 bases, leaving 20 bases between them. There are 16 residues in the CDR3. CDR3 coding DNA: TGTGCCAGCAGCCAAGGCAACGTGGTGGAAACAGAGACCCAGTACTTC. This encodes CASSQGNVVETETQYF.

This clone was seen once. V is TRBV6-5 and J is TRBJ1-1; D unresolved. The germline V gene encodes CDR1 MNHEY and CDR2 SVGAGI. Trimming shortened V by 2 bases and J by 0 bases, and 10 bases separated the two germline ends. CDR3 size: 15 residues. The CDR3 DNA is TGTGCCAGCAGTTACGAGGTGACCATGAACACTGAAGCTTTCTTT. Its protein is CASSYEVTMNTEAFF.

The chain has TRBV11-2 and TRBJ2-7; D is perhaps TRBD2 (5 bases). The CDR3 consists of 15 residues. V was trimmed by 5 bases and J by 0 bases, leaving 14 bases between them. The germline V gene has CDR1 SGHAT and CDR2 FQNNGV. The CDR3 DNA follows: TGTGCCAGCAGCCGGCGGCAGCGGAGCTCCTACGAGCAGTACTTC. Translated, it gives CASSRRQRSSYEQYF.

The chain combines TRBV11-3 with TRBJ1-1, with D hard to call. Germline V gene sequence: CDR1 SGHNT, CDR2 YENEEA. CDR3 length: 13 amino acids. The germline V and J ends were trimmed by 6 bases and 1 base, with 9 bases remaining between them. CDR3 DNA sequence: TGTGCCAGCAGTAGAGGCGGGAACACTGAAGCTTTCTTT. Protein sequence: CASSRGGNTEAFF.

The chain couples TRBV9 to TRBJ1-2, with a possible D match to TRBD1 (5 bases). There are 14 residues in the CDR3. The V and J ends lost 0 bases and 8 bases respectively, with 14 bases between them. The germline V gene encodes CDR1 SGDLS and CDR2 YYNGEE. CDR3 region: CASSVGGLGEGYTF. CDR3 DNA sequence: TGTGCCAGCAGCGTAGGGGGCTTGGGAGAAGGCTACACCTTC.

This chain joins TRBV6-6 and TRBJ2-5, with D possibly being TRBD2 (5 bases). Germline V CDR1 and CDR2: MNHNY, SVGAGI (reference sequence). This CDR3 region has 12 residues. V was shortened by 7 bases and J by 4 bases, with 10 bases between the two germline ends. CDR3 nucleotides: TGTGCCAGCAACCTCCGGGGAGAGACCCAGTACTTC. It specifies CASNLRGETQYF.

The rearrangement joins TRBV9 to TRBJ2-3; 8 nucleotides match TRBD2. V lost 3 bases to trimming and J lost 1 base; unmatched junction nucleotides: 7. The germline gives CDR1 SGDLS, CDR2 YYNGEE. There are 16 residues in the CDR3. The CDR3 DNA reads as TGTGCCAGCAGCGCCACTAGCGGTCGAGGCACAGATACGCAGTATTTT. Amino acid sequence: CASSATSGRGTDTQYF.

The chain recombines TRBV5-6 with TRBJ1-2, with D tentatively TRBD1 (5 bases). CDR3 size: 13 residues. V lost 1 base to trimming and J lost 4 bases, with 8 bases between them. CDR1 SGHDT and CDR2 YYEEEE come from the germline V gene. CDR3 sequence: CASSLPGSYGYTF. The CDR3 DNA reads as TGTGCCAGCAGCTTGCCAGGGAGCTATGGCTACACCTTC.

The chain links TRBV19 to TRBJ2-1, with a possible D match to TRBD2 (6 bases). Trimming removed 5 bases at V and 8 bases at J, with 19 bases between. CDR1 is LNHDA, CDR2 SQIVND, per germline (reference sequence). CDR3 length equals 15 residues. The CDR3 nucleotides are TGTGCCAGTAGTTACGGGGGACCCCCGGCCGATGAGCAGTTCTTC. Its protein is CASSYGGPPADEQFF.

This clone has only one observation. This sequence joins TRBV30 and TRBJ1-3, with D uncertain. CDR3 length: 10 amino acids. V lost 2 bases, J lost 8 bases, and 4 bases lay in between. The germline V gene encodes CDR1 GTSNPN and CDR2 SVGIG (reference sequence). CDR3 DNA sequence: TGTGCCTGGAGTTGGGACACCATATATTTT. Translating gives CAWSWDTIYF.

The chain couples TRBV29-1 to TRBJ2-1; D assignment may be TRBD1 or TRBD2 (5 bases each). Trimming removed 5 bases at V and 4 bases at J, with 12 bases between. CDR1 SQVTM and CDR2 ANQGSEA come from the germline V gene. CDR3 length equals 13 residues. The CDR3 DNA reads as TGCAGCGTTCGGGGCGAGATATACAATGAGCAGTTCTTC. As protein: CSVRGEIYNEQFF.

J is TRBJ2-7 and V is TRBV7-8, with TRBD2 matching over 11 bases. J lost 6 bases, V lost 4 bases, and 2 bases had no gene match. The CDR3 has 13 amino acids. Germline V gene sequence: CDR1 SGHVS, CDR2 FQNEAQ. The CDR3 region is CASSSSGGFEQYF. CDR3 coding DNA: TGTGCCAGCAGCTCTAGCGGGGGGTTCGAGCAGTACTTC.

This clone was detected only once. The chain recombines TRBV9 with TRBJ1-3; 7 positions agree with TRBD1. This CDR3 contains 15 residues. V was pared by 0 bases and J by 6 bases, with 6 bases of the junction left unmatched. Germline CDR1 and CDR2: SGDLS and YYNGEE. Written as DNA, the CDR3 is TGTGCCAGCAGCGTAGGTGACAGGGATACAAACACCATATATTTT. It codes for CASSVGDRDTNTIYF.